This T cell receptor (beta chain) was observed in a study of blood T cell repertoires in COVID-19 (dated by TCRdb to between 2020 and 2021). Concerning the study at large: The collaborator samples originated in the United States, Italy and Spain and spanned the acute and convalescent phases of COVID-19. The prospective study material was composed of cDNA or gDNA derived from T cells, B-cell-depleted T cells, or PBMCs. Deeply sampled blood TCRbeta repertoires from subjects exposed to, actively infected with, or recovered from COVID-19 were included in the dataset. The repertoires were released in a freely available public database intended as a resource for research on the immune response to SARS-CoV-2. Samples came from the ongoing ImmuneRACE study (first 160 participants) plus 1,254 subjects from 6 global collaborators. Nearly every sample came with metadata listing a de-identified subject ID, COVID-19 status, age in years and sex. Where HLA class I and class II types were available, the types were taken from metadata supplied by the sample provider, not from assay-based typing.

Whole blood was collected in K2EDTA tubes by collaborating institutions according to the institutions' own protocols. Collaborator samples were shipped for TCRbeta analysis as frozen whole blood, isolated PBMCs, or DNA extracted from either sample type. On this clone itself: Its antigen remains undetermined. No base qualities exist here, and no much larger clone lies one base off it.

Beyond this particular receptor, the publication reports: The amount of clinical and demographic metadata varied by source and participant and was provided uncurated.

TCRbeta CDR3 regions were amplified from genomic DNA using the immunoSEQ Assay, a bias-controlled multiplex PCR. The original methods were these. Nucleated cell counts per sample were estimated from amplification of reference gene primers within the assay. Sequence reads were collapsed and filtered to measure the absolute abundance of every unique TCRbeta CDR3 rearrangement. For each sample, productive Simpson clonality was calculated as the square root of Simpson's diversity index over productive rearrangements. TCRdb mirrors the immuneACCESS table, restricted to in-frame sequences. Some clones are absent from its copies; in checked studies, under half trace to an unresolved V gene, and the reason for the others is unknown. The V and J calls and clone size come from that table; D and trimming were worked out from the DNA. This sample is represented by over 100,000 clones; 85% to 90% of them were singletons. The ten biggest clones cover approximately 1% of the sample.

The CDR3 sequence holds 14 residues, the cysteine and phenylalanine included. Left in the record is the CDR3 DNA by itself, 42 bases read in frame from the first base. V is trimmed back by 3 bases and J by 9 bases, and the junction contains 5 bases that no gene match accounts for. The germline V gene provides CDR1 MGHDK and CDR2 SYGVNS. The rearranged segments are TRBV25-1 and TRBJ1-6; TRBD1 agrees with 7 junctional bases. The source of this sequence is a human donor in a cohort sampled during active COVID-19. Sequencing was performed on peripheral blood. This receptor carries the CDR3 CASSDTGVASPLHF. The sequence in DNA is TGTGCCAGCAGTGATACAGGGGTGGCTTCACCCCTCCACTTT.